These 18 T cell receptor beta chains were sequenced from one sample in a study of T cell responses to AZD1222 COVID-19 vaccine. Sequencing used immunoSEQ multiplex PCR; TCRdb keeps in-frame clones, though not all of them. This sample yields around 180,000 clones, of which approximately 92% are seen a single time; more than 9% belongs to the top ten. Sequencing was performed on peripheral blood, taken on day 0 of AZD1222 vaccination. The receptors were gathered from an adult in good health.

The genes are TRBV19 and TRBJ1-2; no firm D call. This CDR3 has 15 amino acids. The germline gives CDR1 LNHDA, CDR2 SQIVND (reference sequence). The ends were cut back, 7 bases at V and 8 bases at J, with 23 bases in the middle. CDR3 in DNA: TGTGCCAGTATGGGCTGGGCCGCCACCCGGAGCGGCTACACCTTC. Amino acid sequence: CASMGWAATRSGYTF.

This clone was seen just once. CDR3 loop: CASSRIRGGRTNYGYTF. For the CDR3, the DNA is TGTGCCAGCAGCCGGATAAGGGGGGGAAGGACTAACTATGGCTACACCTTC. The chain links TRBV5-6 to TRBJ1-2; tentative D call: TRBD1 (6 bases). This CDR3 is 17 amino acids long. Germline V gene sequence: CDR1 SGHDT, CDR2 YYEEEE. V shed 4 bases and J shed 0 bases, with 19 bases lying between them.

The rearrangement joins TRBV7-2 to TRBJ2-1; D is uncertain. Trimming removed 1 base from V and 9 bases from J, with 10 bases in between. CDR1 is SGHTA and CDR2 is FQGNSA in the germline V gene. The CDR3 is 13 residues long. CDR3 sequence reads: CASSLEVRSEQFF. The CDR3 DNA sequence: TGTGCCAGCAGCTTAGAGGTCCGAAGTGAGCAGTTCTTC. Looking up the rest from reference TRBV7-2 and TRBJ2-1 gives the full variable domain: GAGVSQSPSNKVTEKGKDVELRCDPISGHTALYWYRQSLGQGLEFLIYFQGNSAPDKSGLPSDRFSAERTGGSVSTLTIQRTQQEDSAVYLCASSLEVRSEQFFGPGTRLTVL.

The chain carries TRBV15 and TRBJ1-5, with D perhaps TRBD1 (5 bases). The germline CDR1 and CDR2 sequences are LNHNV and YYDKDF (reference sequence). The V and J ends lost 1 base and 1 base respectively, with 5 bases between them. The CDR3 is 14 residues long. CDR3 region: CATSRGDSNQPQHF. DNA for the CDR3: TGTGCCACCAGCAGAGGGGACAGCAATCAGCCCCAGCATTTT.

The chain employs TRBV6-5 and TRBJ1-1; possibly TRBD1 for D (6 bases). V lost 5 bases to trimming and J lost 4 bases, with 14 bases between them. The CDR3 runs to 14 residues. CDR1 is MNHEY and CDR2 is SVGAGI in the germline V gene. The CDR3 bases are TGTGCCAGCAGTCGCCAAGGGGGGAGCACTGAAGCTTTCTTT. Protein product: CASSRQGGSTEAFF.

This rearrangement joins TRBV19 to TRBJ1-2; 7 nucleotides line up with TRBD1. V dropped 5 bases and J dropped 8; count of bases not matched to a gene: 8. This CDR3 is 13 amino acids long. CDR1 LNHDA and CDR2 SQIVND come from the germline V gene (reference sequence). The CDR3, as DNA: TGTGCCAGTAGTCTACGACAGGGAGAGGGCTACACCTTC. It translates to CASSLRQGEGYTF. Looking up the rest from reference TRBV19 and TRBJ1-2 gives the full variable domain: DGGITQSPKYLFRKEGQNVTLSCEQNLNHDAMYWYRQDPGQGLRLIYYSQIVNDFQKGDIAEGYSVSREKKESFPLTVTSAQKNPTAFYLCASSLRQGEGYTFGSGTRLTVV.

The chain recombines TRBV29-1 with TRBJ1-5; possible D gene TRBD1, 6 bases. From germline, CDR1 is SQVTM and CDR2 ANQGSEA. V lost 4 bases, J lost 6 bases, and 13 bases lay in between. This CDR3 has 13 residues. In DNA, the CDR3 is TGCAGCGTTGGGGCAGGGGTCGCTCAGCCCCAGCATTTT. It specifies CSVGAGVAQPQHF.

This chain uses TRBV7-9 with TRBJ1-2; D is ambiguous. The CDR3 consists of 11 residues. With 4 bases removed from V and 8 bases from J, the gap between germline ends came to 8 bases. Germline V CDR1 and CDR2: SEHNR, FQNEAQ (reference sequence). CDR3 sequence reads: CASSSERGYTF. For the CDR3, the DNA is TGTGCCAGCAGCTCCGAGAGGGGCTACACCTTC.

In its sample, this clone was seen once. The chain combines TRBV19 with TRBJ1-2, with a tentative D call TRBD1 (5 bases). This CDR3 contains 17 residues. The V and J ends lost 6 bases and 3 bases respectively, with 23 bases between them. The V gene's germline CDR1 is LNHDA and CDR2 SQIVND (reference sequence). CDR3 DNA: TGTGCCAGTAGGCCCCCCGGGGGGGTGATGGCAGACTATGGCTACACCTTC. This gives the protein CASRPPGGVMADYGYTF.

The V gene is TRBV5-4, the J gene TRBJ1-2; 7 bases align to TRBD1. The V gene's germline CDR1 is SGHNT and CDR2 YYREEE (reference sequence). The junction had 19 bases not matched to a gene; V was cut back by 3 bases and J by 8 bases. CDR3 length equals 17 residues. In DNA form, the CDR3 reads TGTGCCAGCAGCTCACTGGGCTACAGGGGATCCTTATGGGGCTACACCTTC. Translated, it gives CASSSLGYRGSLWGYTF.

The chain carries TRBV30 and TRBJ2-1; D call uncertain. Trimming cost V 2 bases and J 7 bases, with 12 bases left between them. Per the germline V gene, CDR1 is GTSNPN and CDR2 is SVGIG (reference sequence). The CDR3 has 13 residues. This CDR3 is CAWSSDGLNEQFF. CDR3 bases: TGTGCCTGGAGTTCGGACGGTTTGAATGAGCAGTTCTTC.

The V and J genes are TRBV28 and TRBJ1-5; 7 bases align to TRBD1. The V and J ends lost 1 base and 0 bases, in that order; junction bases with no gene match: 3. This CDR3 contains 16 residues. CDR1 and CDR2 (germline): MDHEN, SYDVKM. The CDR3 loop reads CASSLFGTDSNQPQHF. DNA for the CDR3: TGTGCCAGCAGTTTATTTGGGACAGATAGCAATCAGCCCCAGCATTTT. Looking up the rest from reference TRBV28 and TRBJ1-5 gives the full variable domain: DVKVTQSSRYLVKRTGEKVFLECVQDMDHENMFWYRQDPGLGLRLIYFSYDVKMKEKGDIPEGYSVSREKKERFSLILESASTNQTSMYLCASSLFGTDSNQPQHFGDGTRLSIL.

The CDR3 reads CASSFGDRETDTQYF. The CDR3 nucleotides are TGTGCCAGCAGTTTCGGGGACAGGGAAACAGATACGCAGTATTTT. This chain uses TRBV28 with TRBJ2-3, with 9 bases lining up with TRBD1. The ends lost 3 bases at V and 3 bases at J; junction bases unmatched: 4. Germline V CDR1 and CDR2: MDHEN, SYDVKM. The CDR3 is made up of 15 amino acids.

The chain uses TRBV30 and TRBJ1-2; 8 bases agree with TRBD1. After removal of 0 bases from V and 6 bases from J, the junction contained 0 bases not matched to a gene. The CDR3 extends over 12 amino acids. Germline lookup yields CDR1 GTSNPN and CDR2 SVGIG (reference sequence). The CDR3, as DNA: TGTGCCTGGAGTGTACAGGGGGATGGCTACACCTTC. Amino acid sequence: CAWSVQGDGYTF.

The chain combines TRBV12-3 or TRBV12-4 with TRBJ1-2; a weak D match, TRBD1 (5 bases). The CDR3 sequence is 13 residues long. The V gene lost 3 bases and the J gene lost 5 bases, with 10 bases spanning the gap. The CDR3 region is CASSLGESYGYTF. The CDR3 DNA is TGTGCCAGCAGTTTGGGGGAAAGTTATGGCTACACCTTC.

The V gene is TRBV5-6, the J gene TRBJ1-2; 7 nucleotides match TRBD1. Germline V lookup: CDR1 SGHDT, CDR2 YYEEEE. J lost 7 bases, V lost 4 bases, and 10 bases had no gene match. CDR3 length equals 14 residues. CDR3 sequence: CASSPGTDPGGYTF. CDR3 coding DNA: TGTGCCAGCAGCCCCGGGACAGATCCAGGTGGCTACACCTTC.

For this clone: Additional DNA sequences in this sample encode the identical CDR3. V and J are TRBV6-4 and TRBJ2-3; 7 bases match TRBD1. The trim removed 3 bases at V and 1 base at J, leaving 1 base unmatched. The CDR3 is 14 amino acids. Looked up from germline, CDR1 is MRHNA and CDR2 is SNTAGT. Written as DNA, the CDR3 is TGTGCCAGCAGTGAAGGGGGCGGCACAGATACGCAGTATTTT. Residues: CASSEGGGTDTQYF.

CDR3 sequence: CASSENWNTEAFF. The CDR3, as DNA: TGTGCCAGCAGCGAAAATTGGAACACTGAAGCTTTCTTT. The gene calls are TRBV6-4 and TRBJ1-1; no firm D call. CDR3 length: 13 residues. Germline loops: CDR1 MRHNA, CDR2 SNTAGT. Deletions cut 6 bases from V and 1 base from J, with 9 bases between.